The present entry profiles one T cell receptor (beta chain) with its context. No cognate antigen has been identified for it. Per-base quality was not reported, and no clone a single base away is much larger than it. This sample was taken from a study of blood T cell repertoires in COVID-19 (TCRdb year 2020). Looking at the study overall: Samples from collaborators originated in the United States, Italy and Spain and spanned both the acute and convalescent phases of COVID-19. The prospective study material was composed of cDNA or gDNA derived from T cells, B-cell-depleted T cells, or PBMCs. The samples were drawn from two sources: the first 160 participants of the ongoing ImmuneRACE study, and about 1,300 subjects contributed by 6 global collaborators. Deeply sampled blood TCRbeta repertoires from subjects exposed to, actively infected with, or recovered from COVID-19 were included in the dataset. A de-identified subject ID, COVID-19 status, age in years and sex were almost always included in the sample metadata. Where available, HLA class I and class II types were obtained from metadata supplied by the sample provider rather than from assay-based typing. The repertoires were made available in a free public database intended to serve as a resource for research on the immune response to SARS-CoV-2. On the study overall, not on this receptor specifically: The quantity of clinical and demographic metadata differed by source and by participant and was supplied without curation.

The immunoSEQ Assay, a bias-controlled multiplex PCR, was used to amplify TCRbeta CDR3 regions from genomic DNA. In the paper's pipeline: Nucleated cell counts per sample were estimated from amplification of reference gene primers within the assay. Sequence reads were collapsed and filtered to measure the absolute abundance of every unique TCRbeta CDR3 rearrangement. Productive Simpson clonality was computed per sample as the square root of Simpson's diversity index over productive rearrangements. Imported from immuneACCESS, the table was reduced by TCRdb to in-frame sequences with V and J called. These copies leave out some clones; in studies compared against another copy, an unresolved V gene accounts for under half, and the cause of the remainder is not known. The V and J calls and clone size were taken over from that table, and D and trimming were inferred from the DNA. This sample is represented by some 180,000 clones; about 80% of them were singletons. Clones ranked in the top ten supply around 8.1% of the sample.

Collaborating institutions collected whole blood in K2EDTA tubes following their own protocols. For TCRbeta analysis, collaborator samples were shipped as frozen whole blood, as isolated PBMCs, or as DNA extracted from either sample type. The sequence derives from a woman aged 45-60 years with active or convalescent COVID-19. Sequenced material: peripheral blood.

The bases read TGTGCCAGCACTACAGGGGCCGGATATGGCTACACCTTC. This gives the protein CASTTGAGYGYTF. The rearrangement joined TRBV6-6 to TRBJ1-2, with 7 bases in between that match TRBD1. According to the germline V gene (reference sequence), CDR1 reads MNHNY and CDR2 reads SVGAGI. After removal of 7 bases from V and 5 bases from J, the junction retains 7 bases not matched to a gene. From cysteine to phenylalanine, the CDR3 is 13 amino acids long. Here the CDR3 DNA is all that survives: 39 bases in frame from base 1.